This T cell receptor beta chain was recorded in a study of cytomegalovirus exposure and HLA in healthy donors. Study-wide points: As was reported, the classifier diagnosed cytomegalovirus status with high specificity and sensitivity.

The PCR contained 60 Vbeta and 13 Jbeta primers. Produced via immunoSEQ multiplex PCR; TCRdb's table is partial and in-frame only. The data show about 190,000 clones, roughly 81% seen once. The CDR3 has 13 residues. The germline V and J ends were trimmed by 10 bases and 8 bases, with 18 bases remaining between them. Germline CDR1 and CDR2: ENHRY and SYGVKD. There are a few counts of this clone. No antigen is known for it. The TCR originated in a young woman in good health and CMV-seropositive. Sequenced sample: PBMCs. The chain has TRBV10-3 and TRBJ1-5; a possible D gene is TRBD1 (5 bases). The CDR3 coding sequence is TGTGCCACCACATTCGGGGGTACCGAGCCCCAGCATTTT. It specifies CATTFGGTEPQHF.